This T cell receptor beta chain stems from a study of T cell changes during pregnancy in multiple sclerosis. The protocol was immunoSEQ multiplex PCR, while the TCRdb copy is restricted to in-frame clones and leaves out a portion. In the table there are approximately 23,000 clones, about 89% of which are singletons. The germline gives CDR1 LNHNV, CDR2 YYDKDF (reference sequence). Trimming took 5 bases from V and 6 from J; bases not matched to a gene: 10. The length of the CDR3 is 14 residues. The receptor was isolated from a female donor with multiple sclerosis, enrolled in a pregnancy study. Source: CD8+ T cells from peripheral blood mononuclear cells, taken in the first trimester of pregnancy. The V and J genes are TRBV15 and TRBJ2-7, with TRBD1 matching over 7 bases. The chain's CDR3 is CATSPQGESLEQYF. CDR3 nucleotide sequence: TGTGCCACCAGCCCTCAGGGGGAGTCCCTCGAGCAGTACTTC.